The entry below gives a single TCR beta chain sequence along with its context. Its antigen is still unknown. Sequencing used immunoSEQ multiplex PCR; TCRdb keeps in-frame clones, though not all of them. The profile covers approximately 210,000 clones, with 80% to 95% appearing a single time and approximately 3.4% taken by the ten largest. This record belongs to a study of T cell responses to AZD1222 COVID-19 vaccine. CDR3 length: 14 amino acids. V was pared by 5 bases and J by 0 bases, with 8 bases between. The germline gives CDR1 SGHRS, CDR2 YFSETQ. General study findings and limits: There were mostly white British donors and more females than males, and clonal diversity was possibly underestimated.

This TCR came from an adult who received the AZD1222 COVID-19 vaccine. This specimen consisted of peripheral blood, obtained 28 days after the second AZD1222 dose. This rearrangement joins TRBV5-1 to TRBJ2-2; D not certain. CDR3 bases: TGCGCCAGCAGGTCAATTTCGAACACCGGGGAGCTGTTTTTT. It is translated as CASRSISNTGELFF.